The 24 T cell receptor beta chains reported below all come from one sample, sequenced in a study of T cells after yellow fever vaccination. TCRdb re-called the 5' RACE reads with MiXCR, one entry per CDR3 protein. Seen here are more than 300,000 distinct CDR3 sequences, roughly 10% observed once, and the top ten hold less than 3.5%. The sequences come from CD4+ T cells sorted from PBMCs, collected 45 days after the yellow fever booster vaccination. Source of these receptors: a man between 18 and 35 years old who received the YFV17D yellow fever vaccine.

This clonotype was counted many times. The rearrangement links TRBV7-2 to TRBJ2-2, with 8 bases that match TRBD1. The germline CDR1 and CDR2 sequences are SGHTA and FQGNSA. Unmatched junction bases numbered 6, after V lost 5 bases and J lost 4 bases. This CDR3 is 15 amino acids long. The CDR3 sequence is CASSQTGAGTGELFF. The CDR3 DNA follows: TGTGCCAGCAGCCAGACAGGGGCGGGCACCGGGGAGCTGTTTTTT.

The chain employs TRBV11-2 and TRBJ2-1; 14 bases agree with TRBD2. The germline gives CDR1 SGHAT, CDR2 FQNNGV. The length of the CDR3 is 17 residues. The trim removed 3 bases at V and 4 bases at J, leaving 5 bases unmatched. Here the CDR3 DNA reads TGTGCCAGCAGCTTGGGGACTAGCGGGGGTTTATACAATGAGCAGTTCTTC. Protein sequence: CASSLGTSGGLYNEQFF. The full variable domain, with the rest looked up from reference TRBV11-2 and TRBJ2-1, is EAGVAQSPRYKIIEKRQSVAFWCNPISGHATLYWYQQILGQGPKLLIQFQNNGVVDDSQLPKDRFSAERLKGVDSTLKIQPAKLEDSAVYLCASSLGTSGGLYNEQFFGPGTRLTVL.

This clonotype showed up just a few times. The V and J genes are TRBV10-1 and TRBJ2-2; no clear D. CDR1 is WNHNN, CDR2 SYGVQD, per germline (reference sequence). This CDR3 contains 13 residues. The V gene lost 3 bases and the J gene lost 1 base, with 3 bases spanning the gap. The CDR3 bases are TGCGCCAGCAGTGATCAGAACACCGGGGAGCTGTTTTTT. Its translation: CASSDQNTGELFF.

This clonotype was seen more than once but under ten times. This chain links TRBV19 with TRBJ2-1, with D possibly called TRBD1 or TRBD2 (5 bases each). The germline V and J ends were trimmed by 0 bases and 2 bases, with 11 bases remaining between them. This CDR3 is built from 16 residues. Germline-derived CDR1 and CDR2 are LNHDA and SQIVND (reference sequence). The chain's CDR3 is CASSIEGDAPYNEQFF. The CDR3, as DNA: TGTGCCAGTAGTATAGAAGGGGACGCCCCCTACAATGAGCAGTTCTTC. Complete variable domain (other parts from reference TRBV19 and TRBJ2-1): DGGITQSPKYLFRKEGQNVTLSCEQNLNHDAMYWYRQDPGQGLRLIYYSQIVNDFQKGDIAEGYSVSREKKESFPLTVTSAQKNPTAFYLCASSIEGDAPYNEQFFGPGTRLTVL.

In its sample, this clonotype was seen many times. The chain has TRBV4-3 and TRBJ1-2, with D possibly being TRBD1 (5 bases). The germline V gene has CDR1 LGHNA and CDR2 YSLEER. V shed 0 bases and J shed 6 bases, with 14 bases lying between them. The CDR3 is made up of 15 amino acids. CDR3: CASSQEGRGFDGYTF. CDR3 nucleotide sequence: TGCGCCAGCAGCCAAGAGGGAAGGGGATTCGATGGCTACACCTTC.

The sample holds a few counts of this clonotype. The chain carries TRBV7-3 and TRBJ2-5; 8 nucleotides align to TRBD1. CDR1 is SGHTA and CDR2 is FQGTGA in the germline V gene. The CDR3 runs to 14 residues. J was trimmed by 5 bases and V by 6 bases; bases with no gene match: 8. Here the CDR3 reads CASSYQGAKETQYF. The DNA of the CDR3 is TGTGCCAGCAGTTACCAGGGGGCAAAGGAGACCCAGTACTTC.

This clonotype occurred a few times. The chain combines TRBV12-3 or TRBV12-4 with TRBJ2-2; D is undetermined. There are 14 residues in the CDR3. The V end was cut by 10 bases, the J end by 1 base, with 13 bases between. DNA of the CDR3: TGTGCCACCTCCGTGCGGATGAACACCGGGGAGCTGTTTTTT. It codes for CATSVRMNTGELFF.

This chain connects TRBV4-3 to TRBJ2-3, with TRBD2 as a possible D gene (7 bases). V lost 4 bases and J lost 6, with 17 bases in between. CDR3 length: 15 amino acids. Germline CDR1 LGHNA, CDR2 YSLEER. The CDR3 DNA sequence: TGCGCCAGCAGCCGGGGGGGCGGGGCGCTGGATACGCAGTATTTT. Encoded protein: CASSRGGGALDTQYF.

This clonotype was detected ten times or more. The chain has TRBV5-1 and TRBJ2-7; perhaps TRBD1 as D (6 bases). Trimming shortened V by 4 bases and J by 7 bases, and 18 bases separated the two germline ends. The CDR3 length is 14 residues. Germline V gene data show CDR1 as SGHRS and CDR2 as YFSETQ. The CDR3 sequence: CASSRPTDSPEQYF. Written as DNA, the CDR3 is TGCGCCAGCAGCCGACCTACGGACAGCCCTGAGCAGTACTTC.

This clonotype has at least ten counts. V and J are TRBV5-1 and TRBJ2-1; D perhaps matches TRBD2 (5 bases). The V end lost 2 bases, the J end lost 5 bases, and 8 bases lay between the germline ends. CDR3 size: 13 residues. The germline V gene has CDR1 SGHRS and CDR2 YFSETQ. CDR3 amino acids: CASSLSGNNEQFF. As DNA, the CDR3 is TGCGCCAGCAGCTTATCGGGGAACAATGAGCAGTTCTTC. The complete variable domain, with remaining parts taken from reference TRBV5-1 and TRBJ2-1, reads KAGVTQTPRYLIKTRGQQVTLSCSPISGHRSVSWYQQTPGQGLQFLFEYFSETQRNKGNFPGRFSGRQFSNSRSEMNVSTLELGDSALYLCASSLSGNNEQFFGPGTRLTVL.

The chain recombines TRBV23-1 with TRBJ1-2; no definite D call. TRBV23-1 qualifies as an ORF whose function is uncertain. This CDR3 comprises 14 residues. V shed 4 bases and J shed 5 bases, with 14 bases lying between them. CDR3 in DNA: TGCGCCAGCAGTCGCGCTAGGGCGGATTATGGCTACACCTTC. Its translation: CASSRARADYGYTF.

V and J are TRBV2 and TRBJ2-5; D gene ambiguous. Trimming removed 5 bases from V and 2 bases from J, with 6 bases in between. CDR3 length: 12 residues. From germline, CDR1 is SNHLY and CDR2 FYNNEI. The CDR3 coding sequence is TGTGCCAGCAGTACTCTTCAAGAGACCCAGTACTTC. Its protein is CASSTLQETQYF.

In this sample, this clonotype turned up a few times. The chain carries TRBV6-2 or TRBV6-3 and TRBJ1-1; 10 bases agree with TRBD1. Per the germline V gene, CDR1 is MNHEY and CDR2 is SVGEGT. The CDR3 sequence is 15 residues long. The V and J ends lost 4 bases and 5 bases, in that order; junction bases with no gene match: 7. The CDR3 protein is CASSFLGTGATEAFF. The CDR3 DNA is TGTGCCAGCAGTTTTTTGGGGACAGGGGCGACTGAAGCTTTCTTT.

Only a few counts were recorded for this clonotype. The V and J genes are TRBV6-5 and TRBJ1-2; possibly TRBD1 for D (5 bases). CDR1 is MNHEY and CDR2 is SVGAGI in the germline V gene. The CDR3 consists of 17 residues. The V end was cut by 0 bases, the J end by 4 bases, with 18 bases between. DNA for the CDR3: TGTGCCAGCAGTTACTCGGGGGTGTCAGTGGGACCCTATGGCTACACCTTC. Translation: CASSYSGVSVGPYGYTF.

This clonotype has just one count. This chain connects TRBV23-1 to TRBJ2-5, with D possibly TRBD1 on 5 matching bases. TRBV23-1 is recorded as an ORF, its role being uncertain. Trimming shortened V by 7 bases and J by 3 bases, and 21 bases separated the two germline ends. The CDR3 runs 16 residues. CDR3 sequence: CASTILSETDEETQYF. The CDR3 DNA is TGCGCCAGCACCATCCTTTCTGAGACAGACGAAGAGACCCAGTACTTC.

In its sample, this clonotype was seen many times. The V gene is TRBV15, the J gene TRBJ2-5; D is unresolved. Trimming removed 1 base from V and 4 bases from J, with 1 base in between. Looked up from germline, CDR1 is LNHNV and CDR2 is YYDKDF (reference sequence). This CDR3 has 11 amino acids. CDR3 DNA sequence: TGTGCCACCAGCAGAGCAGAGACCCAGTACTTC. Protein sequence: CATSRAETQYF.

Only a few counts were recorded for this clonotype. The CDR3, as DNA: TGTGCCAGCAGTCCCCGTAGCGGGAGAACCCATCAGAATGAGCAGTTCTTC. This gives the protein CASSPRSGRTHQNEQFF. The rearrangement links TRBV12-3 or TRBV12-4 to TRBJ2-1, with TRBD2 matching over 9 bases. The CDR3 is made up of 17 amino acids. V lost 5 bases, J lost 7 bases, and 15 bases stayed unmatched.

This clonotype was counted between two and nine times. The chain combines TRBV30 with TRBJ1-1; the match to TRBD1 covers 9 bases. The CDR3 runs to 14 residues. The J segment lost 1 base and the V segment lost 5 bases, leaving 5 bases of the junction unmatched. The germline V gene has CDR1 GTSNPN and CDR2 SVGIG (reference sequence). DNA for the CDR3: TGTGCCTGGGGGACAGGGATAAAGAACACTGAAGCTTTCTTT. This codes for CAWGTGIKNTEAFF.

This clonotype appeared many times. The gene calls are TRBV10-2 and TRBJ2-1, with 10 positions matching TRBD2. Germline CDR1 reads WSHSY; CDR2 reads SAAADI. CDR3 length: 14 residues. V lost 6 bases, J lost 7 bases, and 6 bases stayed unmatched. The CDR3 loop is CASRGAGGRNEQFF. As DNA, the CDR3 is TGCGCCAGCAGGGGAGCGGGGGGGCGGAATGAGCAGTTCTTC.

This chain uses TRBV5-4 with TRBJ1-6, with D possibly matching TRBD1 (5 bases). The CDR3 is 14 amino acids. CDR1 and CDR2 from the germline V gene are SGHNT and YYREEE (reference sequence). The V and J ends lost 5 bases and 7 bases respectively, with 13 bases between them. CDR3: CASSLRDPNSPLHF. CDR3 nucleotide sequence: TGTGCCAGCAGTCTCCGGGACCCCAATTCACCCCTCCACTTT.

This clonotype was detected ten times or more. The chain carries TRBV3-1 and TRBJ2-7; D is ambiguous. The CDR3 spans 16 residues. Germline-derived CDR1 and CDR2 are LGHDT and YNNKEL (reference sequence). Trimming took 0 bases from V and 4 from J, leaving 16 bases between them. The DNA of the CDR3 is TGTGCCAGCAGCCAAGACTGGGCCATTCGGAAGTACGAGCAGTACGTC. Its protein is CASSQDWAIRKYEQYV.

The genes are TRBV5-1 and TRBJ1-1, with unresolved D. Germline V CDR1 and CDR2: SGHRS, YFSETQ. This CDR3 region has 13 residues. The V gene lost 3 bases and the J gene lost 3 bases, with 9 bases spanning the gap. CDR3 residues: CASSSRQDTEAFF. The CDR3 region has the DNA TGCGCCAGCAGCTCCCGACAAGACACTGAAGCTTTCTTT. The variable domain in full, completed from reference TRBV5-1 and TRBJ1-1, reads KAGVTQTPRYLIKTRGQQVTLSCSPISGHRSVSWYQQTPGQGLQFLFEYFSETQRNKGNFPGRFSGRQFSNSRSEMNVSTLELGDSALYLCASSSRQDTEAFFGQGTRLTVV.

The gene calls are TRBV7-6 and TRBJ2-7; 8 nucleotides match TRBD2. Germline V gives CDR1 SGHVS, CDR2 FNYEAQ. V was clipped by 1 base and J by 5 bases; unmatched bases: 10. The CDR3 spans 16 residues. CDR3 sequence reads: CASSLGRAGGQNEQYF. The DNA of the CDR3 is TGTGCCAGCAGCTTAGGACGGGCGGGGGGCCAAAACGAGCAGTACTTC.

The chain recombines TRBV4-2 with TRBJ2-7; a possible D gene is TRBD1 (6 bases). This CDR3 is 14 amino acids long. The germline V gene has CDR1 LGHNA and CDR2 YNFKEQ. Trimming left V 3 bases short and J 3 bases short, with 12 bases between. The CDR3 DNA sequence: TGTGCCAGCAGCCAGGGAACAGGGCTCTACGAGCAGTACTTC. This encodes CASSQGTGLYEQYF.